This passage covers 27 T cell receptor beta chains from one sample sequenced in a study of coeliac disease. TCRdb's table, derived via immunoSEQ multiplex PCR, lists solely in-frame clones and lacks some. This table has roughly 1,300 clones, 45% to 70% appearing once. The specimen was intraepithelial lymphocytes from the gut. These receptors all stem from a man aged 70 or older without celiac disease.

This clone showed up just once. V usage is TRBV4-1 and J usage is TRBJ2-7; TRBD1 matches 10 bases. The CDR3 loop spans 15 amino acids. The germline gives CDR1 MGHRA, CDR2 YSYEKL. The V gene end was trimmed by 6 bases and the J gene end by 0 bases; junction bases not matched to a gene: 5. The CDR3 region has the DNA TGCGCCAGCAGTCCCGGACAGGGGGACTCCTACGAGCAGTACTTC. Protein sequence: CASSPGQGDSYEQYF.

This chain joins TRBV9 and TRBJ2-3, with D tentatively TRBD1 (6 bases). The V end was cut by 4 bases, the J end by 2 bases, with 14 bases between. Germline values: CDR1 SGDLS, CDR2 YYNGEE. CDR3 length: 15 amino acids. Written as DNA, the CDR3 is TGTGCCAGCAGCTCCGACAGGCGCGTCACAGATACGCAGTATTTT. It is translated as CASSSDRRVTDTQYF.

The V and J genes are TRBV6-5 and TRBJ2-7, with 12 bases that match TRBD1. The CDR3 runs to 16 residues. Per germline, CDR1 MNHEY and CDR2 SVGAGI. J lost 3 bases, V lost 2 bases, and 5 bases had no gene match. The CDR3 nucleotides read TGTGCCAGCAGTTACGGGGGACAGGGGGCATTCTACGAGCAGTACTTC. Residues: CASSYGGQGAFYEQYF.

The chain uses TRBV27 and TRBJ2-2, with 9 bases that match TRBD1. J gave up 6 bases and V 5 bases, and 13 bases lay outside the gene matches. Germline lookup yields CDR1 MNHEY and CDR2 SMNVEV (reference sequence). The CDR3 sequence is 17 residues long. The chain's CDR3 is CASSVMRDRVSPGELFF. As DNA, the CDR3 is TGTGCCAGCAGTGTGATGCGGGACAGGGTTTCACCCGGGGAGCTGTTTTTT.

As regards this clone: The junction does not match germline at one end; this may be a read error. This chain links TRBV6-5 with TRBJ2-7; the D gene is possibly TRBD2 (5 bases). CDR1 is MNHEY, CDR2 SVGAGI, per germline. The CDR3 totals 10 residues. CDR3 in DNA: TGTGCCGCTGGACGGGTCACGCGGGACTTC. It translates to CAAGRVTRDF.

The CDR3 coding sequence is TGTGCCAGTAGTAACTTAGCTGGGGAGACCCAGTACTTC. The encoded protein is CASSNLAGETQYF. The rearrangement links TRBV19 to TRBJ2-5; no clear D. Germline values: CDR1 LNHDA, CDR2 SQIVND (reference sequence). The CDR3 has 13 residues. Deletions cut 4 bases from V and 5 bases from J, with 11 bases between.

The V gene is TRBV14, the J gene TRBJ1-1; D uncertain. Germline V gives CDR1 SGHDN, CDR2 FVKESK. This CDR3 is 15 amino acids long. Between the trimmed V and J ends, which lost 0 bases and 7 bases, there was a span of 15 bases. The DNA of the CDR3 is TGTGCCAGCAGCCAAGATTTCGGACTTCTGATTGAAGCTTTCTTT. Its protein product is CASSQDFGLLIEAFF. The whole variable domain, filled in from reference TRBV14 and TRBJ1-1, reads EAGVTQFPSHSVIEKGQTVTLRCDPISGHDNLYWYRRVMGKEIKFLLHFVKESKQDESGMPNNRFLAERTGGTYSTLKVQPAELEDSGVYFCASSQDFGLLIEAFFGQGTRLTVV.

CDR3 sequence reads: CASSSDAPGQATPKGQFF. CDR3 sequence (DNA): TGTGCCAGCAGCTCCGACGCCCCGGGACAGGCTACACCTAAGGGGCAGTTCTTC. The rearrangement uses TRBV5-5 and TRBJ2-1; 8 bases map to TRBD1. The CDR3 loop spans 18 amino acids. The germline CDR1 and CDR2 sequences are SGHKS and YYEKEE (reference sequence). The J segment lost 12 bases and the V segment lost 3 bases, leaving 23 bases of the junction unmatched.

The J gene is TRBJ1-1, the V gene TRBV5-8; a possible D gene is TRBD1 (6 bases). The CDR3 is 17 residues long. V shed 0 bases and J shed 1 base, with 16 bases lying between them. Germline values: CDR1 SGHTS, CDR2 YDEGEE. This chain's CDR3 is CASSLVTGFSGNTEAFF. The CDR3, as DNA: TGTGCCAGCAGCTTGGTTACAGGGTTCAGTGGGAACACTGAAGCTTTCTTT.

The chain employs TRBV5-5 and TRBJ2-1; 10 positions match TRBD2. Germline-derived CDR1 and CDR2 are SGHKS and YYEKEE (reference sequence). With 4 bases clipped from V and 7 bases from J, the junction kept 14 bases outside the gene matches. This CDR3 comprises 17 residues. CDR3 sequence reads: CASSGGGLALGGNEQFF. Here the CDR3 DNA reads TGTGCCAGCAGCGGGGGGGGACTAGCGCTAGGTGGGAATGAGCAGTTCTTC. Full variable domain (rest looked up from reference TRBV5-5 and TRBJ2-1): DAGVTQSPTHLIKTRGQQVTLRCSPISGHKSVSWYQQVLGQGPQFIFQYYEKEERGRGNFPDRFSARQFPNYSSELNVNALLLGDSALYLCASSGGGLALGGNEQFFGPGTRLTVL.

The rearrangement uses TRBV2 and TRBJ2-7; 13 nucleotides match TRBD2. The CDR3 totals 13 residues. Germline assignment: CDR1 SNHLY and CDR2 FYNNEI. The V gene end was trimmed by 7 bases and the J gene end by 6 bases; junction bases not matched to a gene: 3. CDR3: CASTGLAGLEQYF. The CDR3 DNA sequence: TGTGCCAGCACGGGACTAGCGGGGCTCGAGCAGTACTTC.

The rearrangement links TRBV5-1 to TRBJ1-3; 7 bases line up with TRBD1. V was clipped by 4 bases and J by 0 bases; unmatched bases: 7. The CDR3 totals 16 residues. Germline V gene data show CDR1 as SGHRS and CDR2 as YFSETQ. CDR3 DNA: TGCGCCAGCAGCGGGGGACAGTTAAACTCTGGAAACACCATATATTTT. Encoded protein: CASSGGQLNSGNTIYF.

The chain couples TRBV7-2 to TRBJ1-3, with D possibly matching TRBD1 (5 bases). This CDR3 is 13 amino acids long. Trimming took 5 bases from V and 4 from J, leaving 9 bases between them. CDR1 and CDR2 from the germline V gene are SGHTA and FQGNSA. This CDR3 is CASSRRGGNTIYF. The CDR3 bases are TGTGCCAGCAGCCGACGGGGGGGAAACACCATATATTTT.

V and J are TRBV5-4 and TRBJ2-1; a weak D match, TRBD2 (5 bases). CDR1 is SGHNT and CDR2 is YYREEE in the germline V gene (reference sequence). The CDR3 extends over 15 amino acids. V was shortened by 0 bases and J by 0 bases, with 7 bases between the two germline ends. CDR3 in DNA: TGTGCCAGCAGCTTGGGGAGGATCTCCTACAATGAGCAGTTCTTC. The encoded protein is CASSLGRISYNEQFF.

The chain has TRBV18 and TRBJ1-5, with 10 nucleotides matching TRBD1. The CDR3 length is 15 residues. The germline CDR1 and CDR2 sequences are KGHSH and LQKENI. The V segment lost 3 bases and the J segment 2 bases; nucleotides outside the gene matches: 1. CDR3 residues: CASSPDRGGNQPQHF. CDR3 DNA: TGTGCCAGCTCACCGGACAGGGGGGGCAATCAGCCCCAGCATTTT.

This clone turned up a few times. This chain joins TRBV20-1 and TRBJ2-3; perhaps TRBD1 as D (6 bases). The CDR3 contains 11 residues. Germline V gene sequence: CDR1 DFQATT, CDR2 SNEGSKA (reference sequence). V lost 4 bases, J lost 6 bases, and 8 bases lay in between. As DNA, the CDR3 is TGCAGTGCTACTAGGGGGGATACGCAGTATTTT. Its protein is CSATRGDTQYF.

The rearrangement uses TRBV6-5 and TRBJ1-3, with TRBD1 as a possible D gene (6 bases). Germline V gives CDR1 MNHEY, CDR2 SVGAGI. This CDR3 spans 16 amino acids. V lost 0 bases and J lost 0, with 9 bases in between. CDR3 sequence: CASSYSRDNSGNTIYF. CDR3 in DNA: TGTGCCAGCAGTTACTCGAGGGACAACTCTGGAAACACCATATATTTT.

This chain connects TRBV2 to TRBJ2-7, with a weak D call TRBD1 (6 bases). Germline CDR1 is SNHLY and CDR2 is FYNNEI. The CDR3 has 14 amino acids. The germline V and J ends were trimmed by 8 bases and 0 bases, with 14 bases remaining between them. The CDR3, as DNA: TGTGCCAGCGGTGGGGGCCGAGGCTCCTACGAGCAGTACTTC. It translates to CASGGGRGSYEQYF. Full variable domain (rest looked up from reference TRBV2 and TRBJ2-7): EPEVTQTPSHQVTQMGQEVILRCVPISNHLYFYWYRQILGQKVEFLVSFYNNEISEKSEIFDDQFSVERPDGSNFTLKIRSTKLEDSAMYFCASGGGRGSYEQYFGPGTRLTVT.

The chain carries TRBV28 and TRBJ2-6, with D tentatively TRBD2 (6 bases). This CDR3 has 18 residues. V was clipped by 3 bases and J by 1 base, with 16 bases between them. Germline CDR1 reads MDHEN; CDR2 reads SYDVKM. For the CDR3, the DNA is TGTGCCAGCAGTTTCTTCGGGGGAGCCCTTTCTGGGGCCAACGTCCTGACTTTC. This sequence encodes CASSFFGGALSGANVLTF.

The chain joins TRBV19 to TRBJ2-2, with D possibly being TRBD1 (6 bases). The CDR3 loop spans 14 amino acids. Trimming shortened V by 5 bases and J by 7 bases, and 14 bases separated the two germline ends. Germline lookup yields CDR1 LNHDA and CDR2 SQIVND (reference sequence). CDR3 coding DNA: TGTGCCAGTAGTGCCAGGGGAAATGGCGGGGAGCTGTTTTTT. This gives the protein CASSARGNGGELFF.

The rearrangement joins TRBV4-1 to TRBJ1-1, with 7 nucleotides matching TRBD1. Germline V CDR1 and CDR2: MGHRA, YSYEKL. The CDR3 runs 18 residues. V lost 2 bases and J lost 2; bases outside the gene matches: 14. The CDR3 sequence is CASSQYNRGGGGNTEAFF. The CDR3 DNA reads TGCGCCAGCAGCCAATATAACAGGGGAGGTGGGGGTAACACTGAAGCTTTCTTT.

This chain uses TRBV9 with TRBJ2-1; D call uncertain. The V end lost 4 bases, the J end lost 2 bases, and 19 bases lay between the germline ends. The CDR3 length is 17 residues. Germline V gene data show CDR1 as SGDLS and CDR2 as YYNGEE. The chain's CDR3 is CASSSRVTPEAYNEQFF. In DNA, the CDR3 is TGTGCCAGCAGCTCTCGAGTCACCCCCGAAGCCTACAATGAGCAGTTCTTC.

This chain connects TRBV5-1 to TRBJ1-3, with a possible D match to TRBD1 (5 bases). V was cut by 0 bases and J by 1 base, with 5 bases left in between. The CDR3 extends over 14 amino acids. CDR1 and CDR2 (germline): SGHRS, YFSETQ. The CDR3 protein is CASSLGQSGNTIYF. In DNA, the CDR3 is TGCGCCAGCAGCTTGGGACAGTCTGGAAACACCATATATTTT.

This clone has just one count. V is TRBV28 and J is TRBJ2-7, with D perhaps TRBD1 (7 bases). The germline gives CDR1 MDHEN, CDR2 SYDVKM. There are 17 residues in the CDR3. The V gene lost 7 bases and the J gene lost 4 bases, with 26 bases spanning the gap. CDR3 residues: CASTRGGGAASRYEQYF. The CDR3 nucleotides read TGTGCCAGCACACGCGGAGGGGGCGCAGCGTCTAGATACGAGCAGTACTTC.

The chain employs TRBV19 and TRBJ2-6; no definite D call. Germline lookup yields CDR1 LNHDA and CDR2 SQIVND (reference sequence). The CDR3 has 16 amino acids. Trimming took off 7 bases at V and 4 bases at J, with 17 bases between the two ends. In DNA, the CDR3 is TGTGCCAGTACCCTTAGAGGTGTCGGAGGGGCCAACGTCCTGACTTTC. This sequence encodes CASTLRGVGGANVLTF.

The chain couples TRBV25-1 to TRBJ2-1; D is perhaps TRBD1 (7 bases). CDR1 and CDR2 (germline): MGHDK, SYGVNS. V was shortened by 5 bases and J by 7 bases, with 15 bases between the two germline ends. The length of the CDR3 is 14 residues. CDR3 residues: CASSTQTGRNEQFF. Written as DNA, the CDR3 is TGTGCCAGCAGTACTCAGACAGGGAGGAATGAGCAGTTCTTC.

The chain has TRBV7-9 and TRBJ1-1, with 7 bases identical to TRBD1. The CDR3 has 12 residues. From germline, CDR1 is SEHNR and CDR2 FQNEAQ (reference sequence). V was pared by 10 bases and J by 6 bases, with 8 bases of the junction left unmatched. The CDR3 loop is CATRTGLSEAFF. The CDR3 nucleotides are TGTGCCACCAGGACAGGTCTTTCTGAAGCTTTCTTT.